The TCR beta chain described here comes from a study of T cell clonality in common variable immunodeficiency. Sequencing input was equivalent genomic DNA from CVID and controls. Clones were sequenced by immunoSEQ multiplex PCR, and TCRdb holds only the in-frame ones, with some missing. This repertoire lists 40,000 or so clones without singletons; roughly 3.5% sits in the top ten. Germline V gene sequence: CDR1 LNHDA, CDR2 SQIVND (reference sequence). The CDR3 contains 17 residues. V dropped 7 bases and J dropped 3; count of bases not matched to a gene: 17. Study conclusions and caveats: Links between repertoire features and CVID complications were heterogeneity-limited. Compared with controls, CVID subjects had fewer shared TCRbeta clones.

About this clone: Its antigen is undetermined. Read coverage stops 3 residues before the CDR3 terminus; the germline J gene supplies the remainder.

The receptor comes from a person aged 18-70 years in good health. Sequencing input: peripheral blood mononuclear cells. V gene TRBV19 combines with J gene TRBJ1-1; 7 nucleotides align to TRBD1. The CDR3 sequence is CASTPRAGGGWYTEAFF. CDR3 bases read: TGTGCCAGTACCCCTAGGGCAGGGGGAGGGTGGTACACTGAA.